The sequence of this T cell receptor (beta chain) was determined in a study of T-cell reconstitution after alpha-beta-depleted transplantation in children. V was trimmed by 2 bases and J by 4 bases, leaving 14 bases between them. Germline lookup yields CDR1 GTSNPN and CDR2 SVGIG (reference sequence). The CDR3 consists of 14 residues. In its sample, this clonotype was seen a few times. It was with unique molecular identifiers that the TCRbeta library was prepared. TCRdb re-called the PCR reads through MiXCR, storing one row per CDR3 protein. Of approximately 590,000 distinct CDR3 sequences listed, over 9.5% are singletons.

The sample in question was PBMCs from the stem cell graft donor, obtained from the stem cell graft. J is TRBJ1-2 and V is TRBV30; D not certain. The clonotype originates from a human donor who donated a stem cell graft to a child with acute myeloid leukemia. CDR3 sequence: CAWSSQAPSYGYTF. CDR3 DNA sequence: TGTGCCTGGAGTAGCCAGGCCCCTAGCTATGGCTACACCTTC.